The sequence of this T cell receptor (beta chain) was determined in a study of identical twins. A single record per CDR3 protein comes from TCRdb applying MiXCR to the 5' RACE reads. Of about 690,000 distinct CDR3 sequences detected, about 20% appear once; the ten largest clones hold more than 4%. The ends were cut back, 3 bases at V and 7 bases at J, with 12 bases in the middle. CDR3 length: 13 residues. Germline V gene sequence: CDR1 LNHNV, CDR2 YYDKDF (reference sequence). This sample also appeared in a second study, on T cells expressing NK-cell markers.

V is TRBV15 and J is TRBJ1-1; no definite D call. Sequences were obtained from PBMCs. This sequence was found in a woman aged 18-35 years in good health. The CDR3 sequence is CATSSDFRGEAFF. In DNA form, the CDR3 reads TGTGCCACCAGCAGTGATTTCCGGGGTGAAGCTTTCTTT.